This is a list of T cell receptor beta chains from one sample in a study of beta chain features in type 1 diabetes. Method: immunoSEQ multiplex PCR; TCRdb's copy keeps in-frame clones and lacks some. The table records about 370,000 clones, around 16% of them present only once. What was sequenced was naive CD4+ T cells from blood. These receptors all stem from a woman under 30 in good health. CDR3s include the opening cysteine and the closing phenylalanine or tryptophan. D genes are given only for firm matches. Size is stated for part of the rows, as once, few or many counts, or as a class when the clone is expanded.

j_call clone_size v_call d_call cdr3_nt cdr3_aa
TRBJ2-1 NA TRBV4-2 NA TGTGCCAGCAGCCAAGATTCCGGGTTCTCCTACAATGAGCAGTTCTTC CASSQDSGFSYNEQFF
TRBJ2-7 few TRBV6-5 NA TGTGCCAGCAGTTACATGGTGAGGAGTAAGGCGAGGGAGCAGTACTTC CASSYMVRSKAREQYF
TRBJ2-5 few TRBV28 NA TGTGCCAGCAGGGCGGGCCGTCAAGAGACCCAGTACTTC CASRAGRQETQYF
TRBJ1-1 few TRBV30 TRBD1 TGTGCCTGGAGTGTTGACAGGGGCACTGAAGCTTTCTTT CAWSVDRGTEAFF
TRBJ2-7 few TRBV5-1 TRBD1 TGCGCCAGCAGCTTGGAAGCCGGGGACAGGGTTGGCGAGCAGTACTTC CASSLEAGDRVGEQYF
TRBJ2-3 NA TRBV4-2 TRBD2 TGTGCCAGCAGCCAAGGACTAGCGCCTAGCACAGATACGCAGTATTTT CASSQGLAPSTDTQYF
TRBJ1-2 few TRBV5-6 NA TGTGCCAGCAGCTTGCAGGCTTACTATGGCTACACCTTC CASSLQAYYGYTF
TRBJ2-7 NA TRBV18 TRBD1 TGTGCCAGCTCACCACGGACAGGGGGCAACGAGCAGTACTTC CASSPRTGGNEQYF
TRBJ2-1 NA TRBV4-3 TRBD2 TGCGCCAGCAGCCAAGAACACTCTAGCGGGATTTACAATGAGCAGTTCTTC CASSQEHSSGIYNEQFF
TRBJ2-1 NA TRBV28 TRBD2 TGTGCCAGCAGCCCCGGGACTAAGAATTACAATGAGCAGTTCTTC CASSPGTKNYNEQFF
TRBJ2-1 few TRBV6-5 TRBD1 TGTGCCAGCACTCCGACAGGGGGTTACGATGAGCAGTTCTTC CASTPTGGYDEQFF
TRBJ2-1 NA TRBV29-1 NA TGCAGCGTTGTAAAGAGTAGCGGCAGGGAGCAGTTCTTC CSVVKSSGREQFF
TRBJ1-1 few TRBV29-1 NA TGCAGCGTTGACTTAGGGCCAAGGGGAGCTTTCTTT CSVDLGPRGAFF
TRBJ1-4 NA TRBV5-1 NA TGCGCCAGCAGCTTGATACCGAGTAATGAAAAACTGTTTTTT CASSLIPSNEKLFF
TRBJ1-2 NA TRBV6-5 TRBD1 TGTGCTTCCAGGTCAGGGGGGCCGCCCTATGGCTACACCTTC CASRSGGPPYGYTF
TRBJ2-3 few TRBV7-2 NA TGTGCCAGCGTCGGGTTGGCAGATACGCAGTATTTT CASVGLADTQYF
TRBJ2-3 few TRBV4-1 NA TGCGCCAGCAGCATTGTTACGGGGGATACGCAGTATTTT CASSIVTGDTQYF
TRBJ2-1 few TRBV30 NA TGTGCCTGGAAGCCCGGACAGAGCTACAATGAGCAGTTCTTC CAWKPGQSYNEQFF
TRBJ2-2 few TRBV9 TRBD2 TGTGCCAGCAGCCCTCAGACTAGCGGTCGGGTCGGGGAGCTGTTTTTT CASSPQTSGRVGELFF
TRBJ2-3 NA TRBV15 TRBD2 TGTGCCACCCTAGCGGACCTCACAGATACGCAGTATTTT CATLADLTDTQYF
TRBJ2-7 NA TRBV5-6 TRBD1 TGTGCCAGCACCGGGACAGGAGTATCCTACGAGCAGTACTTC CASTGTGVSYEQYF
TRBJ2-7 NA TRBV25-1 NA TGTGCCAGCAAGTCCTCGGGGGAGCAGTACTTC CASKSSGEQYF
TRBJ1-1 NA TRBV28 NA TGTGCCAGCAGTTTATTGGCGGGGACTGAAGCTTTCTTT CASSLLAGTEAFF
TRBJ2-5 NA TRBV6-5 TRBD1 TGTGCCAGCAGTTTGGACAGGCAAACCCAGTACTTC CASSLDRQTQYF
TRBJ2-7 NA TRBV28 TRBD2 TGTGCCAGCAGGCTAGCGGGACAACCGGCGGAGTACTTC CASRLAGQPAEYF
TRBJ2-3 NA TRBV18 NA TGTGCCAGCTCAGCCTCGGGGTCTACAGATACGCAGTATTTT CASSASGSTDTQYF
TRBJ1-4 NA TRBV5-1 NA TGCGCCAGCAGCGACGTAGAGGGCACTAATGAAAAACTGTTTTTT CASSDVEGTNEKLFF
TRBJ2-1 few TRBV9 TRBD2 TGTGCCAGCAGCCGGACTAGCGGGATATACAATGAGCAGTTCTTC CASSRTSGIYNEQFF